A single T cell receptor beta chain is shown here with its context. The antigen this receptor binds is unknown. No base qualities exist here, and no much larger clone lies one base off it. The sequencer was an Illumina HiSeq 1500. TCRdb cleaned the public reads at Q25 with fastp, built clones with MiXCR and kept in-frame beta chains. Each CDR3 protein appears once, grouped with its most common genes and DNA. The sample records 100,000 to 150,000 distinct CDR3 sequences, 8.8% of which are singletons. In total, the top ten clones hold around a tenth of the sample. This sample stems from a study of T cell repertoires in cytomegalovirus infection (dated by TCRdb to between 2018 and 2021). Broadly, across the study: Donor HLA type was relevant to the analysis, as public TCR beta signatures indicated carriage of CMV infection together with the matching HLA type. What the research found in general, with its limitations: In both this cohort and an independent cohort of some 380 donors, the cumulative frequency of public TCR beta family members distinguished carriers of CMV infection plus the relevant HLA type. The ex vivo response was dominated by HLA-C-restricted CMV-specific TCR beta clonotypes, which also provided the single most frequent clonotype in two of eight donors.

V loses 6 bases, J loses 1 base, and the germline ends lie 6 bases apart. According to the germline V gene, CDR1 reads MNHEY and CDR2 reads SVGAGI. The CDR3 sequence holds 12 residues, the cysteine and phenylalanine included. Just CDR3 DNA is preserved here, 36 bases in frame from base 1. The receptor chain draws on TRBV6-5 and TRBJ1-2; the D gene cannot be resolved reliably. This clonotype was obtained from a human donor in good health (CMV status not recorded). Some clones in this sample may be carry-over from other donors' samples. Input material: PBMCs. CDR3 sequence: CASRRSNYGYTF. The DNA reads TGTGCCAGCAGAAGGAGTAACTATGGCTACACCTTC.